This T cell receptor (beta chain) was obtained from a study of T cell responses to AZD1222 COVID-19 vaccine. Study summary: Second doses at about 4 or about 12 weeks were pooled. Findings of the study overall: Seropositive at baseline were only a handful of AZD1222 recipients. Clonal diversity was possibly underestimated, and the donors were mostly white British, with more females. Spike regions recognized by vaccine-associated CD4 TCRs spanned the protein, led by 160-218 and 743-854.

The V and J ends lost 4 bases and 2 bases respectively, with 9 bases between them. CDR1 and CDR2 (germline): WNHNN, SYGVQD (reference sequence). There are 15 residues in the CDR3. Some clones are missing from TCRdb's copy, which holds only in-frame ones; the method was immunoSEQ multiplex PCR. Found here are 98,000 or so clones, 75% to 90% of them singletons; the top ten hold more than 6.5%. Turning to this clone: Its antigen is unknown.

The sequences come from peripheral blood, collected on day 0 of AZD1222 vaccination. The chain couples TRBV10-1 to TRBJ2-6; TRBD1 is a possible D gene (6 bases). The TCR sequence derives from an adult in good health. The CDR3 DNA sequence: TGCGCCAGCAGTGCCGGGACAACTGGGGCCAACGTCCTGACTTTC. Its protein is CASSAGTTGANVLTF.